This T cell receptor beta chain was identified during a study of blood T cells in healthy people across ages. Using a J-beta primer mix together with a sample-barcoded 5' primer, a second PCR was run for roughly 7 to 12 cycles. TCRdb recomputed calls from the 5' RACE reads with MiXCR, one row per CDR3 protein. The sample lists about 1 million distinct CDR3 sequences; almost 25% were seen once. This sample also belongs to another study, concerning T cells of mothers and their children.

What was sequenced was blood. This TCR derives from a girl aged 2-9 years in good health.

The CDR3, as DNA: TGTGCCAGCAACCAAGACCCACGAAATGAGCAGTTCTTC. This encodes CASNQDPRNEQFF. The rearrangement links TRBV12-3 or TRBV12-4 to TRBJ2-1; D remains unclear. CDR3 length: 13 amino acids. Trimming pared 7 bases from V and 7 bases from J, leaving 14 bases between.